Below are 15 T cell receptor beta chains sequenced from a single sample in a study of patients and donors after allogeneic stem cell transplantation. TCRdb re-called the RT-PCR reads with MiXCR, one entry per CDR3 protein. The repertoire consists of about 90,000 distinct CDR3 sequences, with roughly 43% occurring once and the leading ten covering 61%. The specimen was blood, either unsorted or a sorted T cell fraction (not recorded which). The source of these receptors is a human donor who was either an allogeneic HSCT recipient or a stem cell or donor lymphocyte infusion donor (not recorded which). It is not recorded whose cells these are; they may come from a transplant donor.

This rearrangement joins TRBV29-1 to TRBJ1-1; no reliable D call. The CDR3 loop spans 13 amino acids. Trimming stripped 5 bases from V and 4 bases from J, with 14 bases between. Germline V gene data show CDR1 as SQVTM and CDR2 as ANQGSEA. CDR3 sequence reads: CSVQGRLGTEAFF. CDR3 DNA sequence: TGCAGCGTTCAAGGACGGTTGGGCACTGAAGCTTTCTTT.

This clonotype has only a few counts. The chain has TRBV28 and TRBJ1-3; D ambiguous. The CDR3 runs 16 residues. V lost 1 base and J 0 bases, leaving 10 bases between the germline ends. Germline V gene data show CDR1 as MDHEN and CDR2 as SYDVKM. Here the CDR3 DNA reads TGTGCCAGCAGTTTATATCCGGATAGCTCTGGAAACACCATATATTTT. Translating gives CASSLYPDSSGNTIYF.

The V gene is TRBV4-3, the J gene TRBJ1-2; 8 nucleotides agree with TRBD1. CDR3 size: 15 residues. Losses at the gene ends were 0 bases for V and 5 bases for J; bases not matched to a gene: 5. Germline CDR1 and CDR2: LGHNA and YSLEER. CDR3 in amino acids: CASSQDQGAKYGYTF. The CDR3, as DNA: TGCGCCAGCAGCCAAGATCAGGGGGCCAAATATGGCTACACCTTC.

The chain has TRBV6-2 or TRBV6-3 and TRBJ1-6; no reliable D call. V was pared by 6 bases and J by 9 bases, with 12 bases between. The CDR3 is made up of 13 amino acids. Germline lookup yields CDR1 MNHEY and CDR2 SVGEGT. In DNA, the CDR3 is TGTGCCAGCAGATTCCCACGGGGTTCACCCCTCCACTTT. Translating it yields CASRFPRGSPLHF.

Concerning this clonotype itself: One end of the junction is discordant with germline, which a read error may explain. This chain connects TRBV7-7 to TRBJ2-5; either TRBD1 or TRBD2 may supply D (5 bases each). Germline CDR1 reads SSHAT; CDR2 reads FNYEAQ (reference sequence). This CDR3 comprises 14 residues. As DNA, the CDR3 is TGTGCTAGCAGCTCGGGACGAAGGCAAGAGACCCAGTACTTC. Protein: CASSSGRRQETQYF.

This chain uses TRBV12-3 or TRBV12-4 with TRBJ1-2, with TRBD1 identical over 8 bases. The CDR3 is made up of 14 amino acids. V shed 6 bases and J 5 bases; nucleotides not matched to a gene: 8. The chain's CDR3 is CASSAGTGIYGYTF. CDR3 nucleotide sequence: TGTGCCAGCAGCGCCGGGACAGGAATTTATGGCTACACCTTC.

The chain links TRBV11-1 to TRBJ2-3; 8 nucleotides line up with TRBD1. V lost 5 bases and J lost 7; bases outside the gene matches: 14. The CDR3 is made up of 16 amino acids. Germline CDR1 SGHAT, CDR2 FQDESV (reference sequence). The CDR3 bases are TGTGCCAGCAGCACCCGGACAGGGATGGGTCCAAATACGCAGTATTTT. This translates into CASSTRTGMGPNTQYF.

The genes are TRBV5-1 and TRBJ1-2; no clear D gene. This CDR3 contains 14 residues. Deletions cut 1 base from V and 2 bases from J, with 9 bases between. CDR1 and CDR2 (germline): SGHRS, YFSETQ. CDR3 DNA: TGCGCCAGCAGCTTGTCAGCCTTCAACTATGGCTACACCTTC. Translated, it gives CASSLSAFNYGYTF.

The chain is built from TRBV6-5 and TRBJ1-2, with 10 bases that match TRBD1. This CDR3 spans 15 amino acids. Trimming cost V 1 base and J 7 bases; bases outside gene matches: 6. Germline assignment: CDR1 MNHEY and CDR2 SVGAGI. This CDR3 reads CASSYFGTGDGGYTF. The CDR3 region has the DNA TGTGCCAGCAGTTACTTCGGGACAGGGGACGGTGGCTACACCTTC.

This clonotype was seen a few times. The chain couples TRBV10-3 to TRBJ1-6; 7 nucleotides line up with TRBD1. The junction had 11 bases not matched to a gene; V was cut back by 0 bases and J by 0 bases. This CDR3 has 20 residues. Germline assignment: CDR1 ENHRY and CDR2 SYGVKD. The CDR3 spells CAISESTTTDRSSYNSPLHF. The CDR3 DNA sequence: TGTGCCATCAGTGAGTCGACTACTACGGACAGGAGCTCCTATAATTCACCCCTCCACTTT.

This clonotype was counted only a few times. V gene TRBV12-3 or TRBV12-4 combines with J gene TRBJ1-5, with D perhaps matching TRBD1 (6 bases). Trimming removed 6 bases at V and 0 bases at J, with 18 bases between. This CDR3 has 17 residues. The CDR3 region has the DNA TGTGCCAGCAGCTTCCCAACCAGGGGACATAGCAATCAGCCCCAGCATTTT. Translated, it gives CASSFPTRGHSNQPQHF.

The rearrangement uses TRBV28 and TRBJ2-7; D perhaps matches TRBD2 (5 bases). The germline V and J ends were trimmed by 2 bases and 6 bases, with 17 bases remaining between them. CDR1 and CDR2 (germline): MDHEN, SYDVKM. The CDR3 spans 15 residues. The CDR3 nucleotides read TGTGCCAGCAGTTTACCCCCCCCCGGGGTTGGCGAGCAGTACTTC. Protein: CASSLPPPGVGEQYF.

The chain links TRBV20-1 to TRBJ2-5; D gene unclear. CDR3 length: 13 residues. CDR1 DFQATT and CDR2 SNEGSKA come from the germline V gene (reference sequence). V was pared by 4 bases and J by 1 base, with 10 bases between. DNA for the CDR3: TGCAGTGCTACACGGCTGATCCAAGAGACCCAGTACTTC. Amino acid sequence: CSATRLIQETQYF.

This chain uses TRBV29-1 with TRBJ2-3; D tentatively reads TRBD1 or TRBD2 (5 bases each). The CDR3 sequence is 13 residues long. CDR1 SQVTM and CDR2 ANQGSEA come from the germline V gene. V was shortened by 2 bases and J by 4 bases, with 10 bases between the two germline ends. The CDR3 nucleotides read TGCAGCGTTGAACGTCGGGGCCCAGATACGCAGTATTTT. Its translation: CSVERRGPDTQYF.

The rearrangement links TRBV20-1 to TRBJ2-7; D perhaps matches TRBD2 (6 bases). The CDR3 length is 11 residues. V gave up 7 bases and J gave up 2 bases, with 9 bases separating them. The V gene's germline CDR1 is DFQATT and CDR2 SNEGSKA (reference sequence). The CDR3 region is CSGGDTYEQYF. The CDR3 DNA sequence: TGCAGTGGGGGGGATACCTACGAGCAGTACTTC.